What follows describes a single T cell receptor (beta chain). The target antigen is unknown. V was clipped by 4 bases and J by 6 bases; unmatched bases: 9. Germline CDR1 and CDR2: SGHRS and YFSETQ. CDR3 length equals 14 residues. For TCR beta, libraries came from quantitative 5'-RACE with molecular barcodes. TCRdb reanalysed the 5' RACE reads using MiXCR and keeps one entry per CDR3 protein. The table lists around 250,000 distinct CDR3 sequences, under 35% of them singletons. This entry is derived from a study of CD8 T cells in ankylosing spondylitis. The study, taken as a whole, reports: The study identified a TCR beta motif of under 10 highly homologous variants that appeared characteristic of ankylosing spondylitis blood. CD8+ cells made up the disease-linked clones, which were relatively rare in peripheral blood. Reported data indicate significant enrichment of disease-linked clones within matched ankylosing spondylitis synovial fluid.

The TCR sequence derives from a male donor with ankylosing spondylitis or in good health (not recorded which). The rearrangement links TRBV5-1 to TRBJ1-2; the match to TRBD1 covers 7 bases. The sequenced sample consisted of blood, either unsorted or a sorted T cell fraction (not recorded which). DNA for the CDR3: TGCGCCAGCAGCCAGGAGGGACAGATTAATGGCTACACCTTC. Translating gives CASSQEGQINGYTF.